The 12 T cell receptor beta chains reported below all come from one sample, sequenced in a study of blood T cell repertoires in COVID-19. Some clones are missing from TCRdb's copy, which holds only in-frame ones; the method was immunoSEQ multiplex PCR. Among about 140,000 clones listed, 75% to 90% were seen once. Source material: peripheral blood. The receptor source for this set is a man between 60 and 75 years old with active or convalescent COVID-19.

This clone was found once. The chain uses TRBV28 and TRBJ2-1, with 10 bases matching TRBD2. This CDR3 has 15 amino acids. V lost 3 bases and J lost 6; bases outside the gene matches: 5. The germline V gene has CDR1 MDHEN and CDR2 SYDVKM. CDR3 sequence reads: CASSFWTSGTNEQFF. For the CDR3, the DNA is TGTGCCAGCAGTTTCTGGACTAGCGGTACCAATGAGCAGTTCTTC.

The chain joins TRBV10-3 to TRBJ2-7; TRBD1 matches at 8 bases. The CDR3 is made up of 17 amino acids. CDR1 is ENHRY and CDR2 is SYGVKD in the germline V gene. Trimming at V came to 1 base and at J to 3 bases, leaving 11 bases not matched to a gene. CDR3 loop: CAISEWTGQDSGYEQYF. The DNA for the CDR3 is TGTGCCATCAGTGAGTGGACAGGGCAGGACAGCGGCTACGAGCAGTACTTC.

The J gene is TRBJ2-5, the V gene TRBV30; no clear D. V was cut by 0 bases and J by 2 bases, with 7 bases left in between. Germline CDR1 and CDR2: GTSNPN and SVGIG (reference sequence). This CDR3 comprises 13 residues. In nucleotides, the CDR3 is TGTGCCTGGAGTGTAACACAACAAGAGACCCAGTACTTC. Translated: CAWSVTQQETQYF.

This clone appeared a few times. This chain joins TRBV6-1 and TRBJ1-5; D call uncertain. The CDR3 is 16 amino acids. Trimming removed 0 bases from V and 0 bases from J, with 9 bases in between. Germline V lookup: CDR1 MNHNS, CDR2 SASEGT. This chain's CDR3 is CASSEANRYSNQPQHF. The CDR3 DNA reads as TGTGCCAGCAGTGAAGCGAACAGATATAGCAATCAGCCCCAGCATTTT.

The genes are TRBV27 and TRBJ2-2, with D possibly matching TRBD1 (6 bases). The V end lost 7 bases, the J end lost 1 base, and 16 bases lay between the germline ends. Germline V lookup: CDR1 MNHEY, CDR2 SMNVEV (reference sequence). This CDR3 contains 16 residues. CDR3 amino acids: CASTTTLDRNTGELFF. The CDR3, as DNA: TGTGCCAGCACCACCACCCTGGACAGGAACACCGGGGAGCTGTTTTTT.

Notes on this clone: Other DNA sequences in the same sample also yield this CDR3. This chain links TRBV7-2 with TRBJ2-7, with 9 bases matching TRBD1. Germline CDR1 SGHTA, CDR2 FQGNSA. The length of the CDR3 is 14 residues. V lost 5 bases and J lost 0; bases outside the gene matches: 2. The CDR3 DNA reads as TGTGCCAGCAGCCCGGACAGGGGCTCCTACGAGCAGTACTTC. Encoded protein: CASSPDRGSYEQYF.

CDR3 DNA sequence: TGCGCCAGCAGCCGGTCCGGCCCAAGGAGTGAAAAACTGTTTTTT. Residues: CASSRSGPRSEKLFF. This chain joins TRBV4-1 and TRBJ1-4; unclear D gene. From germline, CDR1 is MGHRA and CDR2 YSYEKL. CDR3 length equals 15 residues. Trimming shortened V by 4 bases and J by 7 bases, and 16 bases separated the two germline ends.

The chain couples TRBV28 to TRBJ2-7, with D maybe TRBD2 (5 bases). CDR3 length: 13 amino acids. The V end was cut by 6 bases, the J end by 3 bases, with 12 bases between. Germline CDR1 is MDHEN and CDR2 is SYDVKM. The CDR3 here is CASSRPGNYEQYF. The CDR3 nucleotides are TGTGCCAGCAGCCGCCCCGGGAACTACGAGCAGTACTTC.

The J gene is TRBJ2-5, the V gene TRBV9; TRBD2 agrees at 10 bases. V was pared by 2 bases and J by 2 bases, with 9 bases of the junction left unmatched. This CDR3 spans 17 amino acids. Germline lookup yields CDR1 SGDLS and CDR2 YYNGEE. CDR3 nucleotides: TGTGCCAGCAGCGTCGGATTAGCGGGAGGCCTTCAAGAGACCCAGTACTTC. Amino acids: CASSVGLAGGLQETQYF.

The rearrangement uses TRBV6-5 and TRBJ1-4; D perhaps matches TRBD1 (6 bases). The V end was cut by 5 bases, the J end by 7 bases, with 8 bases between. This CDR3 comprises 12 residues. CDR1 is MNHEY and CDR2 is SVGAGI in the germline V gene. As DNA, the CDR3 is TGTGCCAGCAGTCCCAGGGGTGAAAAACTGTTTTTT. This sequence encodes CASSPRGEKLFF.

The chain uses TRBV27 and TRBJ2-3, with TRBD2 as a possible D gene (6 bases). The length of the CDR3 is 15 residues. V was shortened by 2 bases and J by 2 bases, with 11 bases between the two germline ends. Germline CDR1 MNHEY, CDR2 SMNVEV (reference sequence). The CDR3 sequence is CASSLRGFSTDTQYF. The DNA for the CDR3 is TGTGCCAGCAGTTTACGGGGGTTCTCCACAGATACGCAGTATTTT.

The chain employs TRBV27 and TRBJ2-5, with 9 bases that match TRBD2. Germline V gene sequence: CDR1 MNHEY, CDR2 SMNVEV (reference sequence). V trimming: 6 bases; J trimming: 5 bases; junction bases outside the gene matches: 4. This CDR3 has 13 residues. CDR3 sequence (DNA): TGTGCCAGCAGACTAGCGGGTGAGGAGACCCAGTACTTC. This encodes CASRLAGEETQYF.